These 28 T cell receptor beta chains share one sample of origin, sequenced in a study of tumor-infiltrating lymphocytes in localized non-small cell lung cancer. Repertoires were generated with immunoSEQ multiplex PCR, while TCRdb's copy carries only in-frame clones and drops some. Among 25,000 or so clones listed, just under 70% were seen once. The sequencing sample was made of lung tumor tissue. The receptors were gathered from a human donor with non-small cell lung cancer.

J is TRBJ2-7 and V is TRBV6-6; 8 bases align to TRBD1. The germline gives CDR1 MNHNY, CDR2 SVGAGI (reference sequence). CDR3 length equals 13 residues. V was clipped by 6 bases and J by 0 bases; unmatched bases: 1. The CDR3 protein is CASSTGGSYEQYF. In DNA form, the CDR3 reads TGTGCCAGCAGCACAGGGGGCTCCTACGAGCAGTACTTC.

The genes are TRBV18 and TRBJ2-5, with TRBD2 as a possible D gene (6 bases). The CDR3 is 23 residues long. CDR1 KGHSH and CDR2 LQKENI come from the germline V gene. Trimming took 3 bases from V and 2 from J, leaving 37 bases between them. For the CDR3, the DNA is TGTGCCAGCTCACCGGGCCTGGCGGGACTGGGGGTGTGGAGCCGGACACCTCAAGAGACCCAGTACTTC. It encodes CASSPGLAGLGVWSRTPQETQYF.

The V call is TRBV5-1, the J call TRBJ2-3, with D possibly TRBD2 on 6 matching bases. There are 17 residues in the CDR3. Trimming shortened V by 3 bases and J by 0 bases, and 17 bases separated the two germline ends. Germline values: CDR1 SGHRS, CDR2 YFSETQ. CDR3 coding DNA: TGCGCCAGCAGCTCGAGAAGTAGCGGAAGTAGCACAGATACGCAGTATTTT. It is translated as CASSSRSSGSSTDTQYF.

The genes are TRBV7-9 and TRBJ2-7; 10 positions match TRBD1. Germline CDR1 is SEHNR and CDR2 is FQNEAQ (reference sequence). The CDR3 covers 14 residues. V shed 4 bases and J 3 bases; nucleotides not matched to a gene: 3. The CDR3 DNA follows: TGTGCCAGCAGCTCGGGGGACAGGGGCTACGAGCAGTACTTC. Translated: CASSSGDRGYEQYF. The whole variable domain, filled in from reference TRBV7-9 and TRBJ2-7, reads DTGVSQNPRHKITKRGQNVTFRCDPISEHNRLYWYRQTLGQGPEFLTYFQNEAQLEKSRLLSDRFSAERPKGSFSTLEIQRTEQGDSAMYLCASSSGDRGYEQYFGPGTRLTVT.

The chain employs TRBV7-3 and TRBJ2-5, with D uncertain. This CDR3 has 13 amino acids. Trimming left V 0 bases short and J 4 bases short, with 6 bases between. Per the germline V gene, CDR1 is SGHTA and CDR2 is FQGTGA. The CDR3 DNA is TGTGCCAGCAGCTTAACGAAGCGAGAGACCCAGTACTTC. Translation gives CASSLTKRETQYF.

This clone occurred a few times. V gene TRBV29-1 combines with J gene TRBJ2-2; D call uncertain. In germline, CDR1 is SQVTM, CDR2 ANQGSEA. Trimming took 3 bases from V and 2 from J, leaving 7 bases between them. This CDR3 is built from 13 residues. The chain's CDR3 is CSVDNSNTGELFF. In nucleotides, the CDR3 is TGCAGCGTTGATAACAGCAACACCGGGGAGCTGTTTTTT.

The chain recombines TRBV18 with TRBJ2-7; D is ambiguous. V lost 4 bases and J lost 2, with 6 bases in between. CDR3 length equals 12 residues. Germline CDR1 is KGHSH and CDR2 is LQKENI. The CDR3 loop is CASSQGPYEQYF. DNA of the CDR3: TGTGCCAGCTCACAGGGTCCCTACGAGCAGTACTTC. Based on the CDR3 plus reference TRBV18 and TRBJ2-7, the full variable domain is NAGVMQNPRHLVRRRGQEARLRCSPMKGHSHVYWYRQLPEEGLKFMVYLQKENIIDESGMPKERFSAEFPKEGPSILRIQQVVRGDSAAYFCASSQGPYEQYFGPGTRLTVT.

CDR3 loop: CASSIATGSSGSQHF. CDR3 DNA sequence: TGTGCCAGTAGTATAGCCACAGGTTCCAGCGGGTCCCAGCATTTT. V is TRBV19 and J is TRBJ1-5; maybe TRBD1 (5 bases). The CDR3 covers 15 residues. The germline gives CDR1 LNHDA, CDR2 SQIVND (reference sequence). Trimming pared 1 base from V and 11 bases from J, leaving 18 bases between.

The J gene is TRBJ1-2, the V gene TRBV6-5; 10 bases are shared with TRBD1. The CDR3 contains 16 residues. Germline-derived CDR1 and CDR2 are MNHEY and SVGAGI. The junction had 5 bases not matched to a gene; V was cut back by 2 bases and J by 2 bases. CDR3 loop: CASSYTGTGANYGYTF. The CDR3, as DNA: TGTGCCAGCAGTTACACCGGGACAGGGGCGAACTATGGCTACACCTTC.

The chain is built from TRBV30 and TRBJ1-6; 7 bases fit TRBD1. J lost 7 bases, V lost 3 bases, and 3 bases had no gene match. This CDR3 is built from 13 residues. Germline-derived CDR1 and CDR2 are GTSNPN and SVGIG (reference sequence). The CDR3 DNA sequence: TGTGCCTGGAGGGGACAGAGAAATTCACCCCTCCACTTT. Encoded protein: CAWRGQRNSPLHF. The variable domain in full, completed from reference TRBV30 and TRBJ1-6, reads SQTIHQWPATLVQPVGSPLSLECTVEGTSNPNLYWYRQAAGRGLQLLFYSVGIGQISSEVPQNLSASRPQDRQFILSSKKLLLSDSGFYLCAWRGQRNSPLHFGNGTRLTVT.

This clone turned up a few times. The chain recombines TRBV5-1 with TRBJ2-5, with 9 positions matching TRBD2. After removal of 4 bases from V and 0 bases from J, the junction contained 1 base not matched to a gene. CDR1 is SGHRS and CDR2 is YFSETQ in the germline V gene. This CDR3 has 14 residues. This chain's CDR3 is CASSGLANQETQYF. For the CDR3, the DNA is TGCGCCAGCAGCGGACTAGCGAACCAAGAGACCCAGTACTTC.

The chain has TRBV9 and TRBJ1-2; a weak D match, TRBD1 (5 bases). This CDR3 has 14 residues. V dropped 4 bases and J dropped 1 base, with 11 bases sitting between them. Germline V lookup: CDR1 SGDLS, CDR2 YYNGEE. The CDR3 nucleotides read TGTGCCAGCAGCTTGGGACGGGATAACTATGGCTACACCTTC. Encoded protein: CASSLGRDNYGYTF.

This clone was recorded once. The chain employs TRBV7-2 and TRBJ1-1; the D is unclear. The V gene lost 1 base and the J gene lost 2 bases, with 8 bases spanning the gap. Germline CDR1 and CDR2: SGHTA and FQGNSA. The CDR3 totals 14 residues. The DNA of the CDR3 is TGTGCCAGCAGCTTAGGGCTCCCTAACACTGAAGCTTTCTTT. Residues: CASSLGLPNTEAFF.

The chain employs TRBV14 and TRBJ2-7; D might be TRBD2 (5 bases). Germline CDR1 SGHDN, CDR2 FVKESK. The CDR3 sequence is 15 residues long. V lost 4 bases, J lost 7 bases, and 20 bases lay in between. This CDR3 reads CASSPSVRHSGEQYF. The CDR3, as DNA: TGTGCCAGCAGCCCGTCGGTGAGGCATTCGGGGGAGCAGTACTTC. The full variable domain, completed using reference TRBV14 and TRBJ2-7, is EAGVTQFPSHSVIEKGQTVTLRCDPISGHDNLYWYRRVMGKEIKFLLHFVKESKQDESGMPNNRFLAERTGGTYSTLKVQPAELEDSGVYFCASSPSVRHSGEQYFGPGTRLTVT.

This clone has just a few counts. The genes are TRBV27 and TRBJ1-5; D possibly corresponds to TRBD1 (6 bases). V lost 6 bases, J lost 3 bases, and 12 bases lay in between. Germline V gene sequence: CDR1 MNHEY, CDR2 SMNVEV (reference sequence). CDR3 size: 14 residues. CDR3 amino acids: CASSKQGYNQPQHF. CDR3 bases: TGTGCCAGCAGCAAACAGGGTTACAATCAGCCCCAGCATTTT.

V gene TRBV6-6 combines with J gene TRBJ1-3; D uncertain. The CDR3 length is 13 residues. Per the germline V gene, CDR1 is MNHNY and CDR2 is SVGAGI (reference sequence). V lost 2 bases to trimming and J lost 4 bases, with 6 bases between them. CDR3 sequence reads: CASSYQAGNTIYF. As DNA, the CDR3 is TGTGCCAGCAGTTACCAGGCCGGAAACACCATATATTTT.

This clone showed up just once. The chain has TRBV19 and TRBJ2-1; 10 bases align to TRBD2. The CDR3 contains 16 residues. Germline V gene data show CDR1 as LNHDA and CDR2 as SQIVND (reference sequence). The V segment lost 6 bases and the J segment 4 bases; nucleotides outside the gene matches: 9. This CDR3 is CASSHLRTSGYNEQFF. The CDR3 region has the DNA TGTGCCAGTAGCCACCTGCGGACTAGCGGTTACAATGAGCAGTTCTTC. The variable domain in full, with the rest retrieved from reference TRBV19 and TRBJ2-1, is DGGITQSPKYLFRKEGQNVTLSCEQNLNHDAMYWYRQDPGQGLRLIYYSQIVNDFQKGDIAEGYSVSREKKESFPLTVTSAQKNPTAFYLCASSHLRTSGYNEQFFGPGTRLTVL.

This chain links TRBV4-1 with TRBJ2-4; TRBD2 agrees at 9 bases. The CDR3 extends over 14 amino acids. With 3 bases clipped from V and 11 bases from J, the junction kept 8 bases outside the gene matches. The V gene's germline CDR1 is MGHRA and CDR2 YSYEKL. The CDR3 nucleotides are TGCGCCAGCAGCCATCTTTTTTGGACTAGCGTTCAGTACTTC. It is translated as CASSHLFWTSVQYF.

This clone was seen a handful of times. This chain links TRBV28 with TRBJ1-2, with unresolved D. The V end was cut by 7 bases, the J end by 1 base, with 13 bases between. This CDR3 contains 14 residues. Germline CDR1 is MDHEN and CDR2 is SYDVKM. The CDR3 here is CASTEHTLNYGYTF. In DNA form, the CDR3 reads TGTGCCAGCACTGAGCATACCCTTAACTATGGCTACACCTTC.

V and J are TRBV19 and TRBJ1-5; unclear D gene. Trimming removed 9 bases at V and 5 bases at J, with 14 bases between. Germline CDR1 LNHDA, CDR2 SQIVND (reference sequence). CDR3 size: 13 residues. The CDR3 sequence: CASNRVVHQPQHF. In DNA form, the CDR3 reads TGTGCCAGCAATAGGGTAGTGCATCAGCCCCAGCATTTT. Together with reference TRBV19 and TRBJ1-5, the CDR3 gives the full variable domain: DGGITQSPKYLFRKEGQNVTLSCEQNLNHDAMYWYRQDPGQGLRLIYYSQIVNDFQKGDIAEGYSVSREKKESFPLTVTSAQKNPTAFYLCASNRVVHQPQHFGDGTRLSIL.

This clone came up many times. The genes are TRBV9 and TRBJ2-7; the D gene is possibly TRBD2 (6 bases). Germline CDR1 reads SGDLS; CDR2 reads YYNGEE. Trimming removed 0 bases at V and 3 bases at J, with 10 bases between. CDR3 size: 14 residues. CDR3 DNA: TGTGCCAGCAGCGTAGCTAGCGAGGGCTACGAGCAGTACTTC. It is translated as CASSVASEGYEQYF.

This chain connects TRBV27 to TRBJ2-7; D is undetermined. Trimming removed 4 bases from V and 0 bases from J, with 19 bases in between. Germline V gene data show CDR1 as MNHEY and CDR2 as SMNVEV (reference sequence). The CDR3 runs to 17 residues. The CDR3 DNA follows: TGTGCCAGCAGTTCCACTCAATCCTTTAGGAGCTCCTACGAGCAGTACTTC. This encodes CASSSTQSFRSSYEQYF.

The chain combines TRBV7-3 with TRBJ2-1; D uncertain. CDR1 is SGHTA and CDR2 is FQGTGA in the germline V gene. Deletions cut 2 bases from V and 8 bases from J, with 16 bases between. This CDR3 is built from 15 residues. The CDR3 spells CASSLQTGPGHEQFF. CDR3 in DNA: TGTGCCAGCAGCTTACAGACCGGCCCGGGCCATGAGCAGTTCTTC. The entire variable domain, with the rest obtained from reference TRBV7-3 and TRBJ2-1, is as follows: GAGVSQTPSNKVTEKGKYVELRCDPISGHTALYWYRQSLGQGPEFLIYFQGTGAADDSGLPNDRFFAVRPEGSVSTLKIQRTERGDSAVYLCASSLQTGPGHEQFFGPGTRLTVL.

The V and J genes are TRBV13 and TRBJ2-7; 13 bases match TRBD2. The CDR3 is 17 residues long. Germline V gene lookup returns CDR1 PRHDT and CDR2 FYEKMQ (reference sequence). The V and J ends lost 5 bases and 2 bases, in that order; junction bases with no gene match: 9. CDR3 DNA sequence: TGTGCCAGCAGCACTCCCGGGACTAGCGGGATTCCCTACGAGCAGTACTTC. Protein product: CASSTPGTSGIPYEQYF.

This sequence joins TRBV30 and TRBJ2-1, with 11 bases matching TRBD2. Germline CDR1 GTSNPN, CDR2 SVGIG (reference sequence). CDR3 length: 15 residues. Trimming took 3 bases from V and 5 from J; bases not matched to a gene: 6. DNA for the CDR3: TGTGCCTGGAGCGACGGACTAGCGGGCGACAATGAGCAGTTCTTC. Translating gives CAWSDGLAGDNEQFF. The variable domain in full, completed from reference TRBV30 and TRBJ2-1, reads SQTIHQWPATLVQPVGSPLSLECTVEGTSNPNLYWYRQAAGRGLQLLFYSVGIGQISSEVPQNLSASRPQDRQFILSSKKLLLSDSGFYLCAWSDGLAGDNEQFFGPGTRLTVL.

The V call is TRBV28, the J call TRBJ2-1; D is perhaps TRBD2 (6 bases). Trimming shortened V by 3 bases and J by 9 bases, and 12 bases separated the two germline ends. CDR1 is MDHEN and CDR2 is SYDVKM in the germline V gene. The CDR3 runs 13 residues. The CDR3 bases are TGTGCCAGCAGTTTGGGGCCGGGACTTGAGCAGTTCTTC. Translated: CASSLGPGLEQFF.

DNA for the CDR3: TGTGCCAGCAGTTTGCCGATGCTGTTCAACTATGGCTACACCTTC. It encodes CASSLPMLFNYGYTF. This chain connects TRBV27 to TRBJ1-2; D is ambiguous. V lost 3 bases, J lost 2 bases, and 13 bases lay in between. CDR3 length: 15 residues. Germline CDR1 MNHEY, CDR2 SMNVEV (reference sequence).

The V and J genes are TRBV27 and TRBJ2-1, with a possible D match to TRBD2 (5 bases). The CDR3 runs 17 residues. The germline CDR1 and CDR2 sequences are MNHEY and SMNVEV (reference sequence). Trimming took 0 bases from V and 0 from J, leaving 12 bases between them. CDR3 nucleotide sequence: TGTGCCAGCAGTTTATCCGCGGGCGTCCGCTCCTACAATGAGCAGTTCTTC. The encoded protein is CASSLSAGVRSYNEQFF.